Listed below are T cell receptor beta chains from one sample, sequenced in a study of technical replicates of blood from several donors. Data came from immunoSEQ multiplex PCR; TCRdb stores just in-frame clones and leaves some out. The sample records nearly 70,000 clones, 80% to 95% being singletons. Sequencing was carried out using PBMCs. The receptor set was obtained from a human donor in good health. Some clones in this sample may be carry-over from other donors' samples. The CDR3 runs from the conserved cysteine through the conserved F or W. D genes are given only for firm matches. Some rows have no size entry. The others give once, few or many, or a class for an expanded clone.

v_gene: TRBV4-1; j_gene: TRBJ1-2; d_gene: -; abundance: -; CDR3aa: CASSQTQGSYYGYTF; CDR3nt: TGCGCCAGCAGCCAAACACAGGGTAGTTACTATGGCTACACCTTC
v_gene: TRBV5-6; j_gene: TRBJ2-7; d_gene: TRBD1; abundance: -; CDR3aa: CASSLLQGFYEQYF; CDR3nt: TGTGCCAGCAGCTTGTTACAGGGGTTCTACGAGCAGTACTTC
v_gene: TRBV5-5; j_gene: TRBJ2-7; d_gene: TRBD1; abundance: -; CDR3aa: CASNRGQGSYEQYF; CDR3nt: TGTGCCAGCAACAGAGGACAGGGCTCCTACGAGCAGTACTTC
v_gene: TRBV19; j_gene: TRBJ2-7; d_gene: -; abundance: once; CDR3aa: CASSIGVAYEQYF; CDR3nt: TGTGCCAGTAGTATAGGAGTTGCCTACGAGCAGTACTTC
v_gene: TRBV25-1; j_gene: TRBJ1-1; d_gene: -; abundance: -; CDR3aa: CASTDGMNTEAFF; CDR3nt: TGTGCCAGCACGGACGGGATGAACACTGAAGCTTTCTTT
v_gene: TRBV28; j_gene: TRBJ1-1; d_gene: -; abundance: -; CDR3aa: CASTLGEGFNTEAFF; CDR3nt: TGTGCCAGCACCCTCGGGGAGGGGTTTAACACTGAAGCTTTCTTT
v_gene: TRBV19; j_gene: TRBJ2-7; d_gene: -; abundance: -; CDR3aa: CASSTTGPYEQYF; CDR3nt: TGTGCCAGTAGTACAACAGGGCCCTACGAGCAGTACTTC
v_gene: TRBV6-5; j_gene: TRBJ1-2; d_gene: -; abundance: -; CDR3aa: CASSSTTGFGYGYTF; CDR3nt: TGTGCCAGCAGTTCCACCACGGGGTTCGGCTATGGCTACACCTTC
v_gene: TRBV19; j_gene: TRBJ2-7; d_gene: TRBD2; abundance: -; CDR3aa: CASSITSATYEQYF; CDR3nt: TGTGCCAGTAGTATAACTAGCGCAACCTACGAGCAGTACTTC
v_gene: TRBV19; j_gene: TRBJ2-5; d_gene: -; abundance: -; CDR3aa: CASSIGGGAGETQYF; CDR3nt: TGTGCCAGTAGTATCGGTGGGGGGGCCGGAGAGACCCAGTACTTC
v_gene: TRBV28; j_gene: TRBJ2-1; d_gene: TRBD1; abundance: -; CDR3aa: CASSSAGTGYGEQFF; CDR3nt: TGTGCCAGCAGTTCAGCCGGGACAGGGTATGGTGAGCAGTTCTTC
v_gene: TRBV7-3; j_gene: TRBJ2-1; d_gene: TRBD2; abundance: -; CDR3aa: CASSLTRGGNEQFF; CDR3nt: TGTGCCAGCAGCTTAACTCGGGGGGGTAATGAGCAGTTCTTC
v_gene: TRBV7-3; j_gene: TRBJ2-3; d_gene: -; abundance: -; CDR3aa: CASSLSEQSTDTQYF; CDR3nt: TGTGCCAGCAGCTTAAGTGAACAGAGCACAGATACGCAGTATTTT
v_gene: TRBV7-9; j_gene: TRBJ1-1; d_gene: -; abundance: -; CDR3aa: CASSTGTEAFF; CDR3nt: TGTGCCAGCAGCACAGGCACTGAAGCTTTCTTT
v_gene: TRBV5-1; j_gene: TRBJ2-5; d_gene: TRBD2; abundance: -; CDR3aa: CASSLSSGEGTQYF; CDR3nt: TGCGCCAGCAGCCTCTCTAGCGGGGAGGGGACCCAGTACTTC
v_gene: TRBV29-1; j_gene: TRBJ2-5; d_gene: -; abundance: -; CDR3aa: CSVDQGSETQYF; CDR3nt: TGCAGCGTTGACCAGGGGTCGGAGACCCAGTACTTC
v_gene: TRBV7-9; j_gene: TRBJ2-7; d_gene: -; abundance: -; CDR3aa: CASSLEQVSSNEQYF; CDR3nt: TGTGCCAGCAGCTTAGAACAAGTATCGTCCAACGAGCAGTACTTC
v_gene: TRBV5-4; j_gene: TRBJ2-5; d_gene: -; abundance: once; CDR3aa: CASRDAFGQETQYF; CDR3nt: TGTGCCAGTCGCGATGCGTTCGGTCAAGAGACCCAGTACTTC
v_gene: TRBV7-2; j_gene: TRBJ2-7; d_gene: TRBD1; abundance: once; CDR3aa: CASSLRDSTYEQYF; CDR3nt: TGTGCCAGCAGCTTACGGGACAGCACCTACGAGCAGTACTTC
v_gene: TRBV5-4; j_gene: TRBJ2-3; d_gene: TRBD2; abundance: once; CDR3aa: CASSLAVGGFTDTQYF; CDR3nt: TGTGCCAGCAGCTTGGCGGTGGGGGGGTTCACAGATACGCAGTATTTT
v_gene: TRBV7-6; j_gene: TRBJ1-5; d_gene: -; abundance: -; CDR3aa: CASSPRPGENQPQHF; CDR3nt: TGTGCCAGCAGCCCCCGGCCCGGAGAAAATCAGCCCCAGCATTTT
v_gene: TRBV7-9; j_gene: TRBJ2-1; d_gene: TRBD2; abundance: -; CDR3aa: CASSRGTSGNEQFF; CDR3nt: TGTGCCAGCAGCCGAGGGACTAGCGGCAATGAGCAGTTCTTC
v_gene: TRBV27; j_gene: TRBJ1-1; d_gene: TRBD1; abundance: -; CDR3aa: CASSSLGTGNTEAFF; CDR3nt: TGTGCCAGCAGTTCCCTCGGGACAGGGAACACTGAAGCTTTCTTT
v_gene: TRBV5-6; j_gene: TRBJ2-7; d_gene: TRBD1; abundance: -; CDR3aa: CASSFPGQGREQYF; CDR3nt: TGTGCCAGCAGCTTCCCGGGACAGGGCCGGGAGCAGTACTTC
v_gene: TRBV19; j_gene: TRBJ1-5; d_gene: TRBD1; abundance: -; CDR3aa: CASSIQDRGYQPQHF; CDR3nt: TGTGCCAGTAGTATACAGGACAGGGGGTATCAGCCCCAGCATTTT